The 24 T cell receptor beta chains below come from one sample, sequenced in a study of regulatory T cells in long-lasting Graves disease (dated by TCRdb to the early 2020s). The sample's time point label, in plain terms: persistent/refractory GD, antithyroid drugs over 5 years with positive TRAb. RNA was extracted from PBMCs in TRIzol for both TCR sequencing and RNA sequencing. Library generation was performed with multiplex PCR. Instrument used: Illumina HiSeq 4000. iRepertoire HTBI primers and Arm-PCR amplification of CDR3 regions were used to construct TCR beta libraries. TCRdb redid the processing of the public reads, applying fastp at Q25 and MiXCR, and retained in-frame beta chains. A single entry per CDR3 protein holds the most common genes and DNA from its merged rows. The sample table lists about 310,000 distinct CDR3 sequences, more than 20% of them with a count of one. 45% to 70% of the sample lies in the top ten.

The material was peripheral blood mononuclear cells (PBMCs), obtained when the disease was refractory, from a patient treated with antithyroid drugs. These receptors all stem from a female donor with Graves disease.

The chain couples TRBV27 to TRBJ1-1; D ambiguous. The V gene lost 3 bases and the J gene lost 5 bases, with 10 bases spanning the gap. The germline V gene has CDR1 MNHEY and CDR2 SMNVEV (reference sequence). CDR3 length: 13 residues. CDR3 sequence: CASSFVVGTEAFF. CDR3 nucleotide sequence: TGTGCCAGCAGTTTCGTAGTCGGGACTGAAGCTTTCTTT.

As to this clonotype: One end of the junction is discordant with germline, which a read error may explain. The rearrangement joins TRBV9 to TRBJ2-4; 8 bases map to TRBD2. The germline gives CDR1 SGDLS, CDR2 YYNGEE. The CDR3 has 15 amino acids. This CDR3 is CASSQAGGAQNIQYF. In DNA form, the CDR3 reads TGTGCCAGTAGCCAGGCGGGAGGAGCCCAAAACATTCAGTACTTC.

This clonotype was seen more than once but under ten times. This chain links TRBV6-5 with TRBJ1-2; D is unresolved. V was trimmed by 2 bases and J by 2 bases, leaving 9 bases between them. The CDR3 loop spans 14 amino acids. Germline lookup yields CDR1 MNHEY and CDR2 SVGAGI. The CDR3 nucleotides read TGTGCCAGCAGTTACAATTCGGAAAACTATGGCTACACCTTC. It yields the protein CASSYNSENYGYTF.

This chain uses TRBV7-9 with TRBJ2-5; the D is unclear. This CDR3 spans 13 amino acids. CDR1 and CDR2 (germline): SEHNR, FQNEAQ (reference sequence). Trimming took off 5 bases at V and 2 bases at J, with 9 bases between the two ends. In nucleotides, the CDR3 is TGTGCCAGCAGCGCTATACTGCAAGAGACCCAGTACTTC. Its translation: CASSAILQETQYF.

The chain is built from TRBV9 and TRBJ2-1; 13 bases are shared with TRBD2. Germline loops: CDR1 SGDLS, CDR2 YYNGEE. There are 19 residues in the CDR3. The junction had 17 bases not matched to a gene; V was cut back by 4 bases and J by 7 bases. The CDR3 sequence is CASSHDAGTSGNFRNEQFF. Here the CDR3 DNA reads TGTGCCAGCAGCCATGATGCCGGGACTAGCGGGAATTTTAGAAATGAGCAGTTCTTC. The variable domain in full, with the rest retrieved from reference TRBV9 and TRBJ2-1, is DSGVTQTPKHLITATGQRVTLRCSPRSGDLSVYWYQQSLDQGLQFLIQYYNGEERAKGNILERFSAQQFPDLHSELNLSSLELGDSALYFCASSHDAGTSGNFRNEQFFGPGTRLTVL.

The V and J genes are TRBV30 and TRBJ2-4, with a possible D match to TRBD1 (6 bases). Trimming stripped 1 base from V and 4 bases from J, with 11 bases between. Germline CDR1 and CDR2: GTSNPN and SVGIG (reference sequence). This CDR3 is 14 amino acids long. CDR3 sequence reads: CAWSARGSKNIQYF. CDR3 nucleotide sequence: TGTGCCTGGAGTGCAAGGGGGAGTAAAAACATTCAGTACTTC.

This clonotype was counted ten times or more. This chain uses TRBV20-1 with TRBJ1-1; D possibly corresponds to TRBD1 (6 bases). V was pared by 0 bases and J by 1 base, with 15 bases between. The germline CDR1 and CDR2 sequences are DFQATT and SNEGSKA (reference sequence). The CDR3 is 16 amino acids. CDR3 bases: TGCAGTGCTAGAGATGGGACACTCCCGACGAACACTGAAGCTTTCTTT. Its protein product is CSARDGTLPTNTEAFF.

This clonotype was counted between two and nine times. This chain connects TRBV6-2 or TRBV6-3 to TRBJ2-1, with TRBD2 matching 7 bases. CDR1 and CDR2 from the germline V gene are MNHEY and SVGEGT. The CDR3 is made up of 12 amino acids. J lost 15 bases, V lost 2 bases, and 7 bases had no gene match. The CDR3 DNA sequence: TGTGCCAGCAGTTACAGCGGGAACCCCGGGTTCTTC. It encodes CASSYSGNPGFF.

The table lists this clonotype with a few counts. The chain joins TRBV3-1 to TRBJ2-7; 10 bases agree with TRBD2. The length of the CDR3 is 15 residues. Germline assignment: CDR1 LGHDT and CDR2 YNNKEL (reference sequence). The V segment lost 1 base and the J segment 7 bases; nucleotides outside the gene matches: 7. The CDR3 nucleotides are TGTGCCAGCAGCCAAGGAGCGGGAGGGACCTTGGAGCAGTACTTC. Translating gives CASSQGAGGTLEQYF.

This clonotype was seen a single time. The V call is TRBV3-1, the J call TRBJ1-1, with D unresolved. This CDR3 has 13 residues. V gave up 3 bases and J gave up 5 bases, with 10 bases separating them. The V gene's germline CDR1 is LGHDT and CDR2 YNNKEL (reference sequence). The CDR3: CASSQVSWTEAFF. The CDR3 coding sequence is TGTGCCAGCAGCCAGGTCTCGTGGACTGAAGCTTTCTTT. Complete variable domain (other parts from reference TRBV3-1 and TRBJ1-1): DTAVSQTPKYLVTQMGNDKSIKCEQNLGHDTMYWYKQDSKKFLKIMFSYNNKELIINETVPNRFSPKSPDKAHLNLHINSLELGDSAVYFCASSQVSWTEAFFGQGTRLTVV.

This clonotype was seen at least ten times. The CDR3 DNA reads as TGTGCCAGCAGTCCGTCTTCCGTCCTACACGAGCAGTACTTC. This codes for CASSPSSVLHEQYF. The V and J genes are TRBV28 and TRBJ2-7, with no clear D. The CDR3 is 14 amino acids. Deletions cut 5 bases from V and 5 bases from J, with 16 bases between. CDR1 and CDR2 (germline): MDHEN, SYDVKM.

This clonotype was observed once. The V and J genes are TRBV7-9 and TRBJ2-3; the match to TRBD1 covers 8 bases. V was pared by 5 bases and J by 8 bases, with 12 bases of the junction left unmatched. There are 15 residues in the CDR3. Germline-derived CDR1 and CDR2 are SEHNR and FQNEAQ (reference sequence). CDR3 protein: CASSLKDRDEGTQYF. For the CDR3, the DNA is TGTGCCAGCAGCCTCAAGGACAGGGACGAAGGTACGCAGTATTTT.

This clonotype has just a few counts. The J gene is TRBJ1-2, the V gene TRBV29-1; 9 nucleotides match TRBD1. This CDR3 has 16 amino acids. Germline V gene lookup returns CDR1 SQVTM and CDR2 ANQGSEA. The V and J ends lost 0 bases and 8 bases, in that order; junction bases with no gene match: 13. The DNA of the CDR3 is TGCAGCGTTGAAGATCTTCATAGGGGACAGGGACGAGGCTACACCTTC. Translated, it gives CSVEDLHRGQGRGYTF. Full variable domain (remainder filled in from reference TRBV29-1 and TRBJ1-2): SAVISQKPSRDICQRGTSLTIQCQVDSQVTMMFWYRQQPGQSLTLIATANQGSEATYESGFVIDKFPISRPNLTFSTLTVSNMSPEDSSIYLCSVEDLHRGQGRGYTFGSGTRLTVV.

This clonotype was recorded at least ten times. The chain employs TRBV6-1 and TRBJ1-5; no clear D gene. CDR1 and CDR2 (germline): MNHNS, SASEGT. V was clipped by 7 bases and J by 6 bases, with 10 bases between them. The CDR3 covers 12 residues. CDR3 in DNA: TGTGCCAGCAAACAAGGAGGTCAGCCCCAGCATTTT. Translation gives CASKQGGQPQHF.

As regards this clonotype: A much larger clone sits a single nucleotide away, making a read error possible. J is TRBJ1-6 and V is TRBV5-1; no clear D gene. CDR1 SGHRS and CDR2 YFSETQ come from the germline V gene. V lost 5 bases and J 9 bases, leaving 18 bases between the germline ends. This CDR3 comprises 15 residues. CDR3 sequence reads: CASSSAGGGSSPLHF. CDR3 nucleotides: TGCGCCAGCAGTTCCGCGGGAGGAGGCAGTTCACCCCTCCACTTT.

This clonotype showed up many times. J is TRBJ1-2 and V is TRBV12-3 or TRBV12-4; no reliable D call. The CDR3 covers 13 residues. Trimming left V 2 bases short and J 2 bases short, with 6 bases between. CDR3 in amino acids: CASSLKGNYGYTF. CDR3 nucleotides: TGTGCCAGCAGTTTAAAGGGAAACTATGGCTACACCTTC.

The chain carries TRBV30 and TRBJ2-6, with D unclear. Germline CDR1 GTSNPN, CDR2 SVGIG (reference sequence). Trimming stripped 4 bases from V and 5 bases from J, with 6 bases between. The CDR3 totals 12 residues. CDR3 nucleotide sequence: TGTGCCTGGATAGACTGGGCCAACGTCCTGACTTTC. Protein: CAWIDWANVLTF.

This chain joins TRBV11-2 and TRBJ2-3; D perhaps matches TRBD1 (6 bases). Trimming removed 1 base from V and 4 bases from J, with 12 bases in between. This CDR3 is built from 15 residues. Germline V CDR1 and CDR2: SGHAT, FQNNGV. CDR3 in DNA: TGTGCCAGCAGCTTAGGGTACAGGGATGCAGATACGCAGTATTTT. Translating gives CASSLGYRDADTQYF.

The table lists this clonotype with a count of one. This may be a read error, as it is one base from a much larger clone. This sequence joins TRBV13 and TRBJ1-3; D is possibly TRBD1 (6 bases). This CDR3 is built from 16 residues. Deletions cut 3 bases from V and 2 bases from J, with 14 bases between. CDR1 PRHDT and CDR2 FYEKMQ come from the germline V gene (reference sequence). CDR3 protein: CASSLTGTLPGNTIYF. In DNA form, the CDR3 reads TGTGCCAGCAGCTTGACAGGAACCCTCCCTGGAAACACCATATATTTT.

This clonotype has a handful of counts. This chain connects TRBV28 to TRBJ1-1; D not resolved. Trimming shortened V by 6 bases and J by 0 bases, and 8 bases separated the two germline ends. The CDR3 has 13 residues. Germline V gene data show CDR1 as MDHEN and CDR2 as SYDVKM. CDR3 sequence: CASSSHMNTEAFF. The CDR3 nucleotides are TGTGCCAGCAGCTCTCACATGAACACTGAAGCTTTCTTT.

This clonotype was picked up many times. The J gene is TRBJ1-1, the V gene TRBV2; TRBD1 matches 9 bases. The germline gives CDR1 SNHLY, CDR2 FYNNEI. The length of the CDR3 is 15 residues. V shed 6 bases and J 5 bases; nucleotides not matched to a gene: 10. CDR3 DNA sequence: TGTGCCAGCAGCGCCCTGACAGGGGGGGGGACTGAAGCTTTCTTT. This encodes CASSALTGGGTEAFF.

This clonotype was seen a handful of times. V usage is TRBV6-9 and J usage is TRBJ2-1, with TRBD1 as a possible D gene (5 bases). Trimming stripped 3 bases from V and 6 bases from J, with 6 bases between. The CDR3 length is 12 residues. The germline V gene has CDR1 MNHGY and CDR2 SVAAGI. Here the CDR3 reads CASSYRVNEQFF. The CDR3 region has the DNA TGTGCCAGCAGTTACAGGGTCAATGAGCAGTTCTTC.

This clonotype was recorded many times. J is TRBJ1-1 and V is TRBV7-2; possibly TRBD1 for D (5 bases). The V end lost 2 bases, the J end lost 6 bases, and 10 bases lay between the germline ends. Germline CDR1 is SGHTA and CDR2 is FQGNSA. CDR3 size: 13 residues. The CDR3 coding sequence is TGTGCCAGCAGCTTAAGGGTGGGGGCTGAAGCTTTCTTT. It specifies CASSLRVGAEAFF.

This clonotype was recorded at least ten times. The chain uses TRBV7-9 and TRBJ1-1; the match to TRBD1 covers 7 bases. The CDR3 sequence is 15 residues long. With 5 bases clipped from V and 6 bases from J, the junction kept 12 bases outside the gene matches. Germline lookup yields CDR1 SEHNR and CDR2 FQNEAQ (reference sequence). Here the CDR3 DNA reads TGTGCCAGCAGCCCTGCAGGGGGGGTAGACCCTGAAGCTTTCTTT. Translation gives CASSPAGGVDPEAFF.